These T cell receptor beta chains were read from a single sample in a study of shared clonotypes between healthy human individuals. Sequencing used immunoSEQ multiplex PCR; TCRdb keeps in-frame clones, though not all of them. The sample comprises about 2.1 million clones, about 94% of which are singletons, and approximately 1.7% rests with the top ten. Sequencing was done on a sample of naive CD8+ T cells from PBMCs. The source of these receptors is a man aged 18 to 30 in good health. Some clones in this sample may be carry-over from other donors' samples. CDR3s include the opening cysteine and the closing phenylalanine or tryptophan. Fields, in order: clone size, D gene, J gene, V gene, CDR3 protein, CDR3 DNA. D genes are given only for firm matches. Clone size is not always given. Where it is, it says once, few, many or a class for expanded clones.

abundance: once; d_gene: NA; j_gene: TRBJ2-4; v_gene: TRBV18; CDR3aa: CASSPPTRENIQYF; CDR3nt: TGTGCCAGCTCACCGCCGACACGAGAAAACATTCAGTACTTC
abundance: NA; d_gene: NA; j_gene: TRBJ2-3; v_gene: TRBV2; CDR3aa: CASPPGPGTDTQYF; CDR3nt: TGTGCCAGTCCCCCGGGGCCCGGCACAGATACGCAGTATTTT
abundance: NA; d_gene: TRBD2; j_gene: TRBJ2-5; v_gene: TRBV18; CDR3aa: CASSPPVWTSGGPGETQYF; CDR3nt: TGTGCCAGCTCACCACCCGTTTGGACTAGCGGGGGCCCGGGAGAGACCCAGTACTTC
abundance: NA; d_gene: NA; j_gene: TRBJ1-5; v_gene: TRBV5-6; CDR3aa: CASSLASGGPQHF; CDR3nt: TGTGCCAGCAGCTTGGCATCGGGTGGGCCCCAGCATTTT
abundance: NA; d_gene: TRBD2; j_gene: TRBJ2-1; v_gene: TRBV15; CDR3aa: CATSRLAGGSHNEQFF; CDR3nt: TGTGCCACCAGCAGGCTAGCGGGAGGTTCCCACAATGAGCAGTTCTTC
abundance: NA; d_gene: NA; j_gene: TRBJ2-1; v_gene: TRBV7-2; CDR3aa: CASSVGAPNEQFF; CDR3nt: TGTGCCAGCAGTGTGGGGGCCCCTAATGAGCAGTTCTTC
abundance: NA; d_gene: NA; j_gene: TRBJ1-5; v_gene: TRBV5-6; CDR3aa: CASSLGGVRSNQPQHF; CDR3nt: TGTGCCAGCAGCTTGGGAGGGGTGAGAAGCAATCAGCCCCAGCATTTT
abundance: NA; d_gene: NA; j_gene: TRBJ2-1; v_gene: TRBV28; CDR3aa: CASSYYRASRNEQFF; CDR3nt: TGTGCCAGCAGTTATTACAGGGCTTCTAGGAATGAGCAGTTCTTC
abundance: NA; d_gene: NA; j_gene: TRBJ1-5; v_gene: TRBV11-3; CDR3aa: CASSLELPGFSNQPQHF; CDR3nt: TGTGCCAGCAGCTTAGAACTTCCGGGTTTTTCCAATCAGCCCCAGCATTTT
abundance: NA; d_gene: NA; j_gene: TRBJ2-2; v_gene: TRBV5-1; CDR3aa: CASSFYILVAGAIANTGELFF; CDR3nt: TGCGCCAGCAGCTTCTATATTCTAGTGGCGGGGGCTATCGCGAACACCGGGGAGCTGTTTTTT
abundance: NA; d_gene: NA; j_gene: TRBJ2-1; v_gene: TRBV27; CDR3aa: CASSLINSYNEQFF; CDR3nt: TGTGCCAGCAGTTTAATTAATTCCTACAATGAGCAGTTCTTC
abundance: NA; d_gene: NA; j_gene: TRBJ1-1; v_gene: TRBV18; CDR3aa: CASSPGMNTEAFF; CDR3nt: TGTGCCAGCTCACCAGGTATGAACACTGAAGCTTTCTTT
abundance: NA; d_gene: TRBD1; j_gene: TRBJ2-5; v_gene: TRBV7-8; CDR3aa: CASSSEDRGRETQYF; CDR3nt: TGTGCCAGCAGCTCCGAAGACAGGGGGCGTGAGACCCAGTACTTC
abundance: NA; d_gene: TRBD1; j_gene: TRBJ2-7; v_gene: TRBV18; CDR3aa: CASSPSGTGALGQYF; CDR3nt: TGTGCCAGCTCACCTTCCGGGACAGGGGCCCTAGGGCAGTACTTC
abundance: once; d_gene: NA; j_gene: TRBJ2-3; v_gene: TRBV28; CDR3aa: CASSTWVIASTDTQYF; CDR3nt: TGTGCCAGCAGTACCTGGGTAATAGCTAGCACAGATACGCAGTATTTT
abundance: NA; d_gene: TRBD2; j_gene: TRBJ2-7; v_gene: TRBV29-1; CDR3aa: CSATSGLSYEQYF; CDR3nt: TGCAGCGCTACTAGCGGCCTAAGCTACGAGCAGTACTTC
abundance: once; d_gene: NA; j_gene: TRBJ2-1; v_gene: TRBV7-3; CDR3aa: CASSLWSPSSAHEQFF; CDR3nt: TGTGCCAGCAGCTTATGGAGCCCGTCTAGTGCCCATGAGCAGTTCTTC
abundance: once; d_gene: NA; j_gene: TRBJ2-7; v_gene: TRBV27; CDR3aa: CASGPGPYYEQYF; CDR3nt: TGTGCCAGCGGCCCGGGACCCTACTACGAGCAGTACTTC